Below, one T cell receptor beta chain is given with its context. Methods used by the authors: Estimates of nucleated cell counts were drawn from the amplification of reference gene primers. The repertoire was sequenced with immunoSEQ multiplex PCR; TCRdb's copy has only in-frame clones and lacks some. V, J and clone size are taken as reported in that table, and D and trimming were inferred from the DNA itself. The data hold under 130,000 clones, with 87% observed a single time. The entry originates in a study of blood T cell repertoires in COVID-19. The specimen was peripheral blood. This clonotype originated in a man aged 50-59 years in a cohort sampled during active COVID-19.

CDR3 sequence: CASSYDRYNEQFF. CDR3 DNA sequence: TGTGCCAGCAGTTACGACAGGTACAATGAGCAGTTCTTC. The rearrangement links TRBV6-6 to TRBJ2-1; D perhaps matches TRBD1 (6 bases). CDR1 is MNHNY, CDR2 SVGAGI, per germline (reference sequence). The CDR3 spans 13 residues. The V gene lost 2 bases and the J gene lost 4 bases, with 6 bases spanning the gap.